This T cell receptor (beta chain) was sequenced in a study of cytomegalovirus exposure and HLA in healthy donors. About the research overall: Membership in the Caucasian-associated ancestry cluster was found for 81% of almost 400 genotyped donors.

With 5 bases clipped from V and 12 bases from J, the junction kept 18 bases outside the gene matches. Germline CDR1 is LNHDA and CDR2 is SQIVND (reference sequence). This CDR3 comprises 15 residues. The primer mix had 60 Vbeta and 13 Jbeta primers. Assay used: immunoSEQ multiplex PCR; TCRdb lists only in-frame clones, some missing. The sample yields 150,000 or so clones, around 79% seen once. This TCR derives from a man aged 30 to 45 in good health and CMV-seropositive. The material sequenced was PBMCs. The V gene is TRBV19, the J gene TRBJ2-5, with 7 bases fitting TRBD1. The chain's CDR3 is CASSPEHRGSGREYF. The CDR3, as DNA: TGTGCCAGTAGTCCGGAACACAGGGGTTCTGGACGGGAGTACTTC.